The 4 T cell receptor beta chains reported below all come from one sample, sequenced in a study of blood T cell repertoires in COVID-19. TCRdb's copy holds only in-frame clones and misses some; the assay was immunoSEQ multiplex PCR. The sample lists some 150,000 clones, around 84% occurring once. The sample consisted of peripheral blood. The receptor set was obtained from a human donor in a cohort sampled during active COVID-19.

This chain joins TRBV28 and TRBJ1-2, with 8 bases fitting TRBD1. Germline CDR1 is MDHEN and CDR2 is SYDVKM. The CDR3 loop spans 14 amino acids. V gave up 6 bases and J gave up 6 bases; unmatched junction bases: 9. CDR3 in amino acids: CASSRDRFVHGYTF. CDR3 nucleotide sequence: TGTGCCAGCAGCCGGGACAGGTTTGTGCATGGCTACACCTTC.

This clone occurred a few times. The rearrangement uses TRBV7-2 and TRBJ1-2, with 9 bases matching TRBD1. Germline trimming cut 2 bases from V and 7 bases from J; bases unmatched to any gene: 8. From germline, CDR1 is SGHTA and CDR2 FQGNSA. This CDR3 spans 15 amino acids. This CDR3 reads CASSLRQGESSGYTF. CDR3 coding DNA: TGTGCCAGCAGCTTACGACAGGGGGAAAGTTCTGGCTACACCTTC.

This sequence joins TRBV14 and TRBJ2-7; D uncertain. Germline assignment: CDR1 SGHDN and CDR2 FVKESK. V was clipped by 1 base and J by 4 bases, with 17 bases between them. The CDR3 has 16 residues. The CDR3 protein is CASSQGATAGGYEQYF. DNA of the CDR3: TGTGCCAGCAGCCAAGGGGCAACGGCCGGTGGGTACGAGCAGTACTTC.

The V call is TRBV15, the J call TRBJ1-5; TRBD1 matches 8 bases. The germline V gene encodes CDR1 LNHNV and CDR2 YYDKDF (reference sequence). The CDR3 is 14 amino acids. V shed 0 bases and J 6 bases; nucleotides not matched to a gene: 1. CDR3 region: CATSREDRAQPQHF. In nucleotides, the CDR3 is TGTGCCACCAGCAGAGAGGACAGGGCTCAGCCCCAGCATTTT.